This T cell receptor beta chain was recovered during a study of control samples from healthy donors and cancer patients. The V and J ends lost 6 bases and 3 bases respectively, with 18 bases between them. CDR1 MDHEN and CDR2 SYDVKM come from the germline V gene. The CDR3 has 16 residues. The data were produced by immunoSEQ multiplex PCR, yet TCRdb's version contains in-frame clones alone and is incomplete. The sample includes about 180,000 clones, 90% of them seen just once. This clone came up once. The chain carries TRBV28 and TRBJ1-3; D is unclear. This clonotype was sampled from a woman between 45 and 65 years old in good health. Sequenced material: blood. The CDR3 sequence is CASRHPRRVFGNTIYF. In DNA, the CDR3 is TGTGCCAGCAGGCATCCCAGACGGGTCTTTGGAAACACCATATATTTT.